This T cell receptor beta chain was found in a study of T cell changes during pregnancy in multiple sclerosis. Some clones are missing from TCRdb's copy, which holds only in-frame ones; the method was immunoSEQ multiplex PCR. The sample records around 30,000 clones, 80% to 90% being singletons. This CDR3 is 14 amino acids long. The V end was cut by 5 bases, the J end by 6 bases, with 16 bases between. CDR1 is MNHEY and CDR2 is SVGAGI in the germline V gene. The material was CD8+ T cells from peripheral blood mononuclear cells, obtained in the second trimester of pregnancy. The J gene is TRBJ1-2, the V gene TRBV6-5; D is perhaps TRBD1 (5 bases). This clonotype originated in a female donor with multiple sclerosis, enrolled in a pregnancy study. As DNA, the CDR3 is TGTGCCAGCAGTACCCCAGGGCAAGAGGATGGCTACACCTTC. As protein: CASSTPGQEDGYTF.